What follows are 27 T cell receptor beta chains derived from one specimen sequenced in a study of spatial heterogeneity in lung cancer. Study-wide results and caveats: It was found that expanded intratumoral alpha and beta TCR counts tracked tumor mutation counts.

As to time point: sample taken at primary tumor resection. Antigens of these TCRs are unknown. TCRdb used MiXCR to reprocess the 5' RACE reads, holding one entry per CDR3 protein. The data show fewer than 30,000 distinct CDR3 sequences, with under 8.5% seen just once and about 24% held by the top ten. Sample: lung tumor tissue, taken at surgery. The receptors originated from a male donor with early-stage non-small cell lung cancer.

The rearrangement uses TRBV6-2 or TRBV6-3 and TRBJ2-1; TRBD2 matches 8 bases. The CDR3 covers 15 residues. Germline V gene lookup returns CDR1 MNHEY and CDR2 SVGEGT. J gave up 4 bases and V 7 bases, and 9 bases lay outside the gene matches. CDR3 sequence: CASTLAGGPYNEQFF. CDR3 bases: TGTGCCAGCACTCTGGCGGGGGGACCATACAATGAGCAGTTCTTC.

This clonotype was detected only a few times. The chain couples TRBV6-2 or TRBV6-3 to TRBJ1-5, with a possible D match to TRBD1 (5 bases). Trimming took 6 bases from V and 2 from J, leaving 14 bases between them. Germline CDR1 reads MNHEY; CDR2 reads SVGEGT. This CDR3 contains 15 residues. CDR3 sequence reads: CASRRKGLGNQPQHF. The CDR3 bases are TGTGCCAGCAGGAGAAAGGGGTTAGGCAATCAGCCCCAGCATTTT.

The rearrangement links TRBV7-9 to TRBJ2-2; D remains unclear. The V gene lost 2 bases and the J gene lost 8 bases, with 6 bases spanning the gap. Looked up from germline, CDR1 is SEHNR and CDR2 is FQNEAQ (reference sequence). The CDR3 consists of 12 residues. For the CDR3, the DNA is TGTGCCAGCAGCTTAAATGCTGGGGAGCTGTTTTTT. Residues: CASSLNAGELFF.

In this sample, this clonotype turned up many times. The V gene is TRBV11-3, the J gene TRBJ2-2; possibly TRBD2 for D (6 bases). Between the trimmed V and J ends, which lost 5 bases and 5 bases, there was a span of 12 bases. The CDR3 totals 14 residues. The germline gives CDR1 SGHNT, CDR2 YENEEA. CDR3 in amino acids: CASSPVAGTGELFF. The CDR3 DNA reads TGTGCCAGCAGCCCCGTGGCGGGAACCGGGGAGCTGTTTTTT.

This clonotype was observed at least ten times. The chain recombines TRBV19 with TRBJ2-2, with 7 bases aligning to TRBD1. CDR1 and CDR2 from the germline V gene are LNHDA and SQIVND (reference sequence). Unmatched junction bases numbered 5, after V lost 4 bases and J lost 3 bases. This CDR3 is built from 15 residues. The DNA of the CDR3 is TGTGCCAGTAGTAGGGCAGGGGGAGACACCGGGGAGCTGTTTTTT. Translated, it gives CASSRAGGDTGELFF.

There are many counts of this clonotype. The rearrangement links TRBV6-5 to TRBJ2-2; TRBD1 agrees at 11 bases. This CDR3 has 18 amino acids. Trimming cost V 6 bases and J 5 bases; bases outside gene matches: 14. CDR1 is MNHEY and CDR2 is SVGAGI in the germline V gene. The CDR3 spells CASSPVRTGGHPTGELFF. For the CDR3, the DNA is TGTGCCAGCAGCCCCGTTAGGACAGGGGGCCACCCTACCGGGGAGCTGTTTTTT.

The chain combines TRBV29-1 with TRBJ2-7; possible D gene TRBD1, 6 bases. This CDR3 comprises 14 residues. The germline gives CDR1 SQVTM, CDR2 ANQGSEA. Trimming took 5 bases from V and 2 from J, leaving 16 bases between them. The CDR3 DNA reads as TGCAGCGTTTATCTGGACAGATTCCCCTACGAGCAGTACTTC. The encoded protein is CSVYLDRFPYEQYF.

This clonotype was detected ten times or more. The rearrangement uses TRBV10-3 and TRBJ1-1; D is uncertain. The CDR3 spans 14 residues. Germline CDR1 and CDR2: ENHRY and SYGVKD. V dropped 5 bases and J dropped 0 bases, with 10 bases sitting between them. CDR3 coding DNA: TGTGCCATCAGTCCCTTAGCCCTGAACACTGAAGCTTTCTTT. Amino acid sequence: CAISPLALNTEAFF.

This clonotype was counted many times. V usage is TRBV2 and J usage is TRBJ1-1, with TRBD1 as a possible D gene (6 bases). CDR1 and CDR2 (germline): SNHLY, FYNNEI. The V end lost 8 bases, the J end lost 1 base, and 17 bases lay between the germline ends. CDR3 length: 15 amino acids. CDR3 sequence (DNA): TGTGCCAGCCAGAGGGGGGGCGCCGGGAACACTGAAGCTTTCTTT. It codes for CASQRGGAGNTEAFF.

V gene TRBV4-3 combines with J gene TRBJ2-5; 8 bases agree with TRBD1. CDR1 LGHNA and CDR2 YSLEER come from the germline V gene. There are 15 residues in the CDR3. With 1 base clipped from V and 3 bases from J, the junction kept 4 bases outside the gene matches. The CDR3 DNA reads TGCGCCAGCAGCCAAGTTGGACAGGGAAAAGAGACCCAGTACTTC. This encodes CASSQVGQGKETQYF.

The V and J genes are TRBV20-1 and TRBJ1-6; no clear D. Trimming removed 3 bases at V and 7 bases at J, with 7 bases between. Germline V gene data show CDR1 as DFQATT and CDR2 as SNEGSKA (reference sequence). CDR3 length: 12 amino acids. In nucleotides, the CDR3 is TGCAGTGCTAGCCGTCCCAATTCACCCCTCCACTTT. Amino acids: CSASRPNSPLHF.

This clonotype was found many times. The J gene is TRBJ2-1, the V gene TRBV5-4; 10 bases match TRBD1. The ends lost 4 bases at V and 8 bases at J; junction bases unmatched: 3. The CDR3 covers 13 residues. CDR1 is SGHNT and CDR2 is YYREEE in the germline V gene (reference sequence). The CDR3 DNA follows: TGTGCCAGCAGCCGGGACAGGGGCCATGAGCAGTTCTTC. Its translation is CASSRDRGHEQFF.

This clonotype occurred many times. This chain connects TRBV27 to TRBJ1-5; TRBD1 matches at 9 bases. In germline, CDR1 is MNHEY, CDR2 SMNVEV (reference sequence). The CDR3 sequence is 15 residues long. Trimming at V came to 4 bases and at J to 4 bases, leaving 5 bases not matched to a gene. CDR3 amino acids: CASSSGTGFNQPQHF. The CDR3 DNA sequence: TGTGCCAGCAGTTCCGGGACAGGGTTTAATCAGCCCCAGCATTTT.

This clonotype was recorded many times. The chain couples TRBV15 to TRBJ1-2; tentatively, D is TRBD1 (5 bases). V lost 4 bases, J lost 1 base, and 19 bases lay in between. Per germline, CDR1 LNHNV and CDR2 YYDKDF (reference sequence). This CDR3 has 17 amino acids. As DNA, the CDR3 is TGTGCCACCAGCAATAGAAGGGGAGGAGTGTTTAACTATGGCTACACCTTC. Translating it yields CATSNRRGGVFNYGYTF.

This clonotype occurred a few times. The genes are TRBV20-1 and TRBJ1-5; D is possibly TRBD1 (6 bases). Germline V lookup: CDR1 DFQATT, CDR2 SNEGSKA (reference sequence). The V and J ends lost 3 bases and 3 bases respectively, with 12 bases between them. This CDR3 spans 14 amino acids. CDR3: CSARTGGDNQPQHF. The CDR3 bases are TGCAGTGCTAGGACAGGAGGAGACAATCAGCCCCAGCATTTT.

This clonotype occurred a few times. The chain carries TRBV12-3 or TRBV12-4 and TRBJ1-3; TRBD1 agrees at 7 bases. The CDR3 sequence is 15 residues long. V gave up 3 bases and J gave up 3 bases; unmatched junction bases: 5. In nucleotides, the CDR3 is TGTGCCAGCAGTTTCCGACAGGGTGATGGAAACACCATATATTTT. It encodes CASSFRQGDGNTIYF.

Ten or more counts support this clonotype. CDR3 region: CASSSRVGQGRGEQYF. The CDR3 region has the DNA TGCGCCAGCAGCTCTAGGGTGGGACAGGGTCGAGGCGAGCAGTACTTC. The chain recombines TRBV5-1 with TRBJ2-7; 9 bases are a match to TRBD1. Germline V CDR1 and CDR2: SGHRS, YFSETQ. The CDR3 sequence is 16 residues long. The ends lost 3 bases at V and 6 bases at J; junction bases unmatched: 13.

This clonotype was observed at least ten times. The rearrangement uses TRBV4-2 and TRBJ2-3; 9 bases align to TRBD2. V gave up 0 bases and J gave up 9 bases; unmatched junction bases: 13. Germline V gives CDR1 LGHNA, CDR2 YNFKEQ. This CDR3 is built from 17 residues. This CDR3 is CASSQDRGLAVRETQYF. Written as DNA, the CDR3 is TGTGCCAGCAGCCAAGATAGGGGACTAGCAGTGAGAGAGACGCAGTATTTT.

This clonotype was detected many times. This chain uses TRBV7-9 with TRBJ2-7; D gene uncertain. The germline V gene has CDR1 SEHNR and CDR2 FQNEAQ (reference sequence). The CDR3 runs to 14 residues. Trimming cost V 4 bases and J 2 bases, with 12 bases left between them. DNA of the CDR3: TGTGCCAGCAGCTCCTACAACCTTACCTACGAGCAGTACTTC. Translation: CASSSYNLTYEQYF.

This clonotype was seen more than once but under ten times. The rearrangement links TRBV12-3 or TRBV12-4 to TRBJ1-5; D perhaps matches TRBD1 (5 bases). The CDR3 runs to 15 residues. V gave up 6 bases and J gave up 0 bases, with 12 bases separating them. The CDR3 nucleotides read TGTGCCAGCAGCCTTGGGACGGATAGCAATCAGCCCCAGCATTTT. Its protein is CASSLGTDSNQPQHF.

This clonotype was seen a few times. The chain joins TRBV19 to TRBJ1-5; the match to TRBD1 covers 7 bases. From germline, CDR1 is LNHDA and CDR2 SQIVND (reference sequence). Trimming took 5 bases from V and 5 from J; bases not matched to a gene: 3. The CDR3 is 13 residues long. The CDR3 nucleotides are TGTGCCAGTAGTGGGACAGACTATCAGCCCCAGCATTTT. It encodes CASSGTDYQPQHF.

This clonotype has ten or more counts. The chain combines TRBV4-3 with TRBJ2-7, with unresolved D. Germline assignment: CDR1 LGHNA and CDR2 YSLEER. The CDR3 runs 14 residues. The germline V and J ends were trimmed by 1 base and 1 base, with 8 bases remaining between them. DNA of the CDR3: TGCGCCAGCAGCCAAGGGGCAGGATCCTACGAGCAGTACTTC. This gives the protein CASSQGAGSYEQYF.

The V call is TRBV6-5, the J call TRBJ2-2, with D perhaps TRBD1 (6 bases). V was pared by 7 bases and J by 0 bases, with 12 bases between. Germline values: CDR1 MNHEY, CDR2 SVGAGI. The CDR3 contains 15 residues. CDR3 nucleotide sequence: TGTGCCAGCACTTTCGGGACACCGAACACCGGGGAGCTGTTTTTT. Encoded protein: CASTFGTPNTGELFF.

The sample holds many counts of this clonotype. The chain uses TRBV7-9 and TRBJ2-3; 7 bases line up with TRBD1. From germline, CDR1 is SEHNR and CDR2 FQNEAQ (reference sequence). J gave up 4 bases and V 1 base, and 5 bases lay outside the gene matches. The CDR3 is 15 amino acids. The CDR3 DNA sequence: TGTGCCAGCAGCTTAGTAGGGGGCCTGGCAGATACGCAGTATTTT. Translated: CASSLVGGLADTQYF.

This clonotype was seen at least ten times. The chain has TRBV29-1 and TRBJ1-2; D unresolved. Germline V gene sequence: CDR1 SQVTM, CDR2 ANQGSEA. V lost 2 bases, J lost 5 bases, and 12 bases lay in between. CDR3 length: 13 amino acids. DNA for the CDR3: TGCAGCGTTGAATCCAGCGCCAGGTATGGCTACACCTTC. It encodes CSVESSARYGYTF.

This clonotype came up many times. The V call is TRBV20-1, the J call TRBJ1-3; D possibly corresponds to TRBD1 (6 bases). The germline gives CDR1 DFQATT, CDR2 SNEGSKA (reference sequence). The CDR3 loop spans 15 amino acids. Trimming stripped 6 bases from V and 3 bases from J, with 18 bases between. The CDR3 sequence: CSAKEGGTYGNTIYF. The CDR3 region has the DNA TGCAGTGCAAAGGAGGGGGGTACATATGGAAACACCATATATTTT.

The rearrangement uses TRBV5-1 and TRBJ2-3; TRBD2 aligns across 14 bases. The J segment lost 2 bases and the V segment lost 4 bases, leaving 6 bases of the junction unmatched. The CDR3 consists of 17 residues. In germline, CDR1 is SGHRS, CDR2 YFSETQ. The CDR3, as DNA: TGCGCCAGCAGCCCGGGGACTAGCGGGGGATACACAGATACGCAGTATTTT. This encodes CASSPGTSGGYTDTQYF.